Listed below are T cell receptor beta chains from one sample, sequenced in a study of blood T cell repertoires in COVID-19. Sequenced by immunoSEQ multiplex PCR; TCRdb stores in-frame clones only, minus some. Of 140,000 to 150,000 clones listed, more than 75% are singletons. Sequencing used peripheral blood. These receptor sequences come from a man aged 55-75 years with acute or convalescent COVID-19. CDR3s include the opening cysteine and the closing phenylalanine or tryptophan. The D gene is left open where the match is weak. The listing skips clone size in some rows; elsewhere it reads once, few, many or a size class.

>TRBJ2-5|TRBV29-1|NA|NA
TGCAGCGTTGGGATGGGAGCTGAGACCCAGTACTTC
CSVGMGAETQYF
>TRBJ1-1|TRBV13|NA|NA
TGTGCCAGCAGCTTAGAAGGGGATGGACTGAACACTGAAGCTTTCTTT
CASSLEGDGLNTEAFF
>TRBJ2-3|TRBV7-3|NA|NA
TGTGCCAGCAGCTTGGGAACAGGAGCCACAGATACGCAGTATTTT
CASSLGTGATDTQYF
>TRBJ2-1|TRBV5-1|NA|TRBD2
TGCGCCAGCAGCTCCTACGGGACTAGCGGCAACAATGAGCAGTTCTTC
CASSSYGTSGNNEQFF
>TRBJ2-1|TRBV7-6|NA|NA
TGTGCCAGCACAATTAGAGGGGGTCACAATGAGCAGTTCTTC
CASTIRGGHNEQFF
>TRBJ1-1|TRBV29-1|NA|TRBD1
TGCAGCGTTGCTGGGACAGCGAACACTGAAGCTTTCTTT
CSVAGTANTEAFF
>TRBJ2-5|TRBV7-9|NA|TRBD1
TGTGCCAGCAGCCGTCAGGGGGCCCCTTCAGAGACCCAGTACTTC
CASSRQGAPSETQYF
>TRBJ1-2|TRBV6-5|NA|TRBD1
TGTGCCAGCAGTAGACAGGGTTTGGACTATGGCTACACCTTC
CASSRQGLDYGYTF
>TRBJ2-2|TRBV3-1/TRBV3-2|NA|TRBD2
TGTGCCAGCAGTACTAGCGGGAGGGCCGGGGAGCTGTTTTTT
CASSTSGRAGELFF
>TRBJ2-3|TRBV11-2|NA|TRBD2
TGTGCCAGCAGCTTAACCGGGACTAGCGGGAGGGGCACAGATACGCAGTATTTT
CASSLTGTSGRGTDTQYF
>TRBJ2-7|TRBV25-1|NA|NA
TGTGCCAGCAGTGACGGCAGGGATGGATACGAGCAGTACTTC
CASSDGRDGYEQYF
>TRBJ2-2|TRBV5-1|NA|TRBD1
TGCGCCAGCAGCCGGACAGGGGATGCCACCGGGGAGCTGTTTTTT
CASSRTGDATGELFF
>TRBJ2-7|TRBV6-5|NA|TRBD2
TGTGCCAGCATTGGACTAGCGGGAAGAGGCGAGCAGTACTTC
CASIGLAGRGEQYF
>TRBJ2-4|TRBV7-9|NA|NA
TGTGCCAGCAGCTTAAGGGGAGGAAAGGGGAACATTCAGTACTTC
CASSLRGGKGNIQYF
>TRBJ2-1|TRBV6-5|NA|TRBD2
TGTGCCAGCATGCCGGGACTAGCGATCTACAATGAGCAGTTCTTC
CASMPGLAIYNEQFF
>TRBJ2-3|TRBV19|few|NA
TGTGCCAGTAGTATTACAGGGTTCGGTAGGACAGATACGCAGTATTTT
CASSITGFGRTDTQYF
>TRBJ2-5|TRBV5-4|few|NA
TGTGCCAGCAGCTCGTCATTACTTTCGACAGGTGGGGAGACCCAGTACTTC
CASSSSLLSTGGETQYF
>TRBJ2-7|TRBV10-3|NA|NA
TGTGCCATCAGGAAACTAGACTCTTCCTACGAGCAGTACTTC
CAIRKLDSSYEQYF
>TRBJ1-4|TRBV24-1|few|NA
TGTGCCACCAGCCAGACGGAGAATGAAAAACTGTTTTTT
CATSQTENEKLFF
>TRBJ1-1|TRBV29-1|NA|NA
TGCAGCGTCCCAAAGACAGTGAACACTGAAGCTTTCTTT
CSVPKTVNTEAFF
>TRBJ1-2|TRBV18|NA|NA
TGTGCCAGCTCACCACCCGGGGGGGCAGGCTATGGCTACACCTTC
CASSPPGGAGYGYTF
>TRBJ1-1|TRBV5-4|NA|TRBD1
TGTGCCAGCAGCGACAGGGACACTGAAGCTTTCTTT
CASSDRDTEAFF
>TRBJ1-4|TRBV4-2|NA|NA
TGTGCCAGCAGCCAAGACAGAGGACAGAATAATGAAAAACTGTTTTTT
CASSQDRGQNNEKLFF
>TRBJ2-7|TRBV13|few|NA
TGTGCCAGCAGCGGCCCCCGGGCGGGCCCCTACGAGCAGTACTTC
CASSGPRAGPYEQYF
>TRBJ2-2|TRBV2|NA|NA
TGTGCCAGCAGTGTAAGGCAGGGGTACACCGGGGAGCTGTTTTTT
CASSVRQGYTGELFF
>TRBJ2-3|TRBV18|NA|NA
TGTGCCAGCTCAATTAGCAGTCCTAGCACAGATACGCAGTATTTT
CASSISSPSTDTQYF
>TRBJ1-1|TRBV5-1|NA|TRBD1
TGCGCCAGCAGCTTGGCCCCTAAACAGGGGGCTGAAGCTTTCTTT
CASSLAPKQGAEAFF
>TRBJ2-1|TRBV9|NA|TRBD2
TGTGCCAGCAGCCCCACGGGAGGAAGTCCCAATGAGCAGTTCTTC
CASSPTGGSPNEQFF
>TRBJ2-3|TRBV5-1|NA|TRBD2
TGCGCCAGCAGCTTGGAAGGCTTGGCTAGCGGGAGGGCAGCAGATACGCAGTATTTT
CASSLEGLASGRAADTQYF
>TRBJ1-5|TRBV7-9|few|NA
TGTGCCAGCAGCGACGGGATTTATCAGCCCCAGCATTTT
CASSDGIYQPQHF
>TRBJ2-7|TRBV6-5|many|TRBD2
TGTGCCAGCAGTTACTCGGGACTAGCGGATACTTACGAGCAGTACTTC
CASSYSGLADTYEQYF
>TRBJ2-1|TRBV29-1|NA|NA
TGCAGCGTTGCGGGAACGACAGGGACTTACTCCTACAATGAGCAGTTCTTC
CSVAGTTGTYSYNEQFF
>TRBJ2-7|TRBV10-1|NA|TRBD2
TGCGCCAGCAGTGAGGGGACTAGCGGGAGTTCCTACGAGCAGTACTTC
CASSEGTSGSSYEQYF
>TRBJ1-1|TRBV3-1/TRBV3-2|NA|NA
TGTGCCAGCAGCCAAGAAGTGAGCTGGGAAGCTTTCTTT
CASSQEVSWEAFF
>TRBJ1-2|TRBV10-2|NA|TRBD1
TGCGCCAGCAGTGAGACAGGGGCTGGCTATGGCTACACCTTC
CASSETGAGYGYTF
>TRBJ2-7|TRBV9|NA|NA
TGCGCCCGCGCCCGGGGGTCGCGGGCGGGCGGGGGCGTCTACGAGCAGTACTTC
CARARGSRAGGGVYEQYF
>TRBJ2-7|TRBV2|few|NA
TGTGCCAGCGGATCGACAGTTACCTACGAGCAGTACTTC
CASGSTVTYEQYF
>TRBJ2-7|TRBV29-1|NA|TRBD2
TGCAGCGTTTTCGGACTAGCGGGAAACGAGCAGTACTTC
CSVFGLAGNEQYF
>TRBJ2-7|TRBV6-5|NA|TRBD2
TGTGCCAGCAGGGGGGTGGGAGGGGACGAGCAGTACTTC
CASRGVGGDEQYF
>TRBJ2-7|TRBV6-1|NA|TRBD1
TGTGCCAGCAGTGAAGTCGGACAGGACTACGAGCAGTACTTC
CASSEVGQDYEQYF
>TRBJ2-7|TRBV30|few|NA
TGTGCCTGGAGTGTTGGTAGCGGTCCAGTCGGATACGAGCAGTACTTC
CAWSVGSGPVGYEQYF
>TRBJ2-1|TRBV5-4|NA|TRBD2
TGTGCCAGCAGCTTGGGCGGGGGCTCCTACAATGAGCAGTTCTTC
CASSLGGGSYNEQFF
>TRBJ2-7|TRBV18|NA|TRBD1
TGTGCCAGCTCACCAAATCCCGGGACAGGGAGCTCCTACGAGCAGTACTTC
CASSPNPGTGSSYEQYF
>TRBJ2-5|TRBV28|NA|NA
TGTGCCAGCAGTTCCCAACAGGGCAGCGAGACCCAGTACTTC
CASSSQQGSETQYF
>TRBJ2-7|TRBV10-3|NA|NA
TGTGCCATCATACCCGCCGGCGAGCAGTACTTC
CAIIPAGEQYF
>TRBJ2-7|TRBV18|NA|NA
TGTGCCAGCTCACCCCTCGGTGGGGCCTCCTACGAGCAGTACTTC
CASSPLGGASYEQYF
>TRBJ1-5|TRBV28|NA|TRBD1
TGTGCCGTTCATGGGGACAGAAATCAGCCCCAGCATTTT
CAVHGDRNQPQHF
>TRBJ1-2|TRBV6-5|NA|NA
TGTGCCAGCAGTTACTCGTCAGGGCGTGGGGTCTATGGCTACACCTTC
CASSYSSGRGVYGYTF
>TRBJ1-2|TRBV21-1|NA|NA
TGTGCCAGCAGGGCTTTTACCTTC
CASRAFTF
>TRBJ2-2|TRBV6-6|NA|TRBD2
TGTGCCAGCCAACGAGGACTAGCGGGAGGGTCCGGGGAGCTGTTTTTT
CASQRGLAGGSGELFF
>TRBJ1-6|TRBV6-5|NA|TRBD1
TGTGCCAGCAGGAGTATGGGACAGAATAATTCACCCCTCCACTTT
CASRSMGQNNSPLHF
>TRBJ1-2|TRBV19|once|TRBD1
TGTGCCAGTACCCCGGGACAGGGGCCTAACTATGGCTACACCTTC
CASTPGQGPNYGYTF
>TRBJ1-5|TRBV19|NA|TRBD1
TGTGCCAGTAGTATTCTCGGGACAGGCCATCAGCCCCAGCATTTT
CASSILGTGHQPQHF
>TRBJ2-3|TRBV27|NA|NA
TGTGCCAGCAGTCAGGGGAGCACAGATACGCAGTATTTT
CASSQGSTDTQYF